The clone carrying this T cell receptor (beta chain) is categorized as medium-sized. Its antigen is unidentified. CD4+CD45RO+CD25- cells were isolated as memory CD4+ T cells. Full-length variable regions came from constant-region reverse primers plus semi-nested Nested Universal Primer A PCR. TCRdb independently ran MiXCR on the 5' RACE reads; one entry per CDR3 protein. The table has around 52,000 distinct CDR3 sequences, roughly 30% seen once. Study-level points and caveats: The larger-cohort validation was restricted to a single TCR beta V-J rearrangement rather than whole repertoires. Tumor memory CD4+ T cell TCR gene usage was found to cluster with blood and lymph node memory CD4+ cells and with lymph node naive CD4+ cells.

This CDR3 has 15 amino acids. Trimming shortened V by 4 bases and J by 4 bases, and 16 bases separated the two germline ends. CDR1 and CDR2 (germline): SGDLS, YYNGEE. The receptor's source is a female donor with breast cancer. The specimen sequenced was tumor-infiltrating memory CD4+ T cells sorted from the breast tumor. Subset denoted: memory CD4+ T cells, CD4+CD45RO+CD25-. The chain links TRBV9 to TRBJ2-3, with D maybe TRBD2 (7 bases). The chain's CDR3 is CASSKGGAKADTQYF. The CDR3 region has the DNA TGTGCCAGCAGCAAGGGGGGGGCGAAGGCAGATACGCAGTATTTT.